Listed below are T cell receptor beta chains from one sample, sequenced in a study of T cell responses to AZD1222 COVID-19 vaccine. TCRdb's copy holds only in-frame clones and misses some; the assay was immunoSEQ multiplex PCR. Here the sample spans tens of thousands of clones, about 83% being singletons. The material was peripheral blood, obtained 28 days after the second AZD1222 dose. Source of these receptors: an adult who received the AZD1222 COVID-19 vaccine. The CDR3 runs from the conserved cysteine through the conserved F or W. Each record gives: D gene, clone size, J gene, V gene, CDR3 protein, CDR3 DNA. The D gene is left open where the match is weak. Rows may omit the clone size; those that give it use once, few, many or a size class.

>.|.|TRBJ2-4|TRBV5-5
CASSRRWGGEAKNIQYF
TGTGCCAGCAGCAGACGATGGGGGGGCGAGGCCAAAAACATTCAGTACTTC
>TRBD1|.|TRBJ1-5|TRBV7-2
CASSQGTGGYQPQHF
TGTGCCAGCAGCCAAGGGACAGGGGGGTATCAGCCCCAGCATTTT
>TRBD2|.|TRBJ2-7|TRBV11-2
CASSLQLAGDEQYF
TGTGCCAGCAGCTTACAACTAGCGGGGGACGAGCAGTACTTC
>.|.|TRBJ2-7|TRBV10-1
CASSDWSYEQYF
TGCGCCAGCAGTGATTGGAGCTACGAGCAGTACTTC
>.|.|TRBJ2-1|TRBV5-5
CASSLLRNEQFF
TGTGCCAGCAGCTTGCTACGCAATGAGCAGTTCTTC
>.|.|TRBJ2-3|TRBV2
CASRARLSEPHPYF
TGTGCCAGCAGGGCCAGACTTAGCGAACCCCACCCGTATTTT
>TRBD1|.|TRBJ1-2|TRBV13
CASSNDREGRYTF
TGTGCCAGCAGCAACGACAGGGAGGGTCGCTACACCTTC
>.|.|TRBJ1-2|TRBV5-5
CASSQTLEGGYTF
TGTGCCAGCAGCCAGACCCTAGAGGGCGGCTACACCTTC
>.|few|TRBJ2-7|TRBV2
CATSRKSYEQYF
TGTGCCACCTCCAGGAAATCCTACGAGCAGTACTTC
>TRBD1|.|TRBJ1-2|TRBV7-2
CASSLLPPGQINYGYTF
TGTGCCAGCAGCTTGCTGCCTCCGGGACAGATTAACTATGGCTACACCTTC
>TRBD2|.|TRBJ2-1|TRBV11-2
CASSLDLGAGGLWDEQFF
TGTGCCAGCAGCTTAGATCTGGGAGCGGGGGGGCTATGGGATGAGCAGTTCTTC
>.|.|TRBJ2-5|TRBV18
CASSPTQQETQYF
TGTGCCAGCTCACCGACCCAACAAGAGACCCAGTACTTC
>.|.|TRBJ2-1|TRBV7-3
CASSLTYDKGIYDEQFF
TGTGCCAGCAGCTTAACGTACGACAAGGGGATTTACGATGAGCAGTTCTTC
>.|.|TRBJ2-6|TRBV27
CASRSTPRQYSGANVLTF
TGTGCCAGCAGATCCACACCCCGACAGTACTCTGGGGCCAACGTCCTGACTTTC
>.|.|TRBJ1-5|TRBV4-2
CASSQDTGYQPQHF
TGTGCCAGCAGCCAAGACACAGGGTACCAGCCCCAGCATTTT
>.|few|TRBJ1-4|TRBV24-1
CATSDNRDNEKLFF
TGTGCCACCAGTGACAACAGGGATAATGAAAAACTGTTTTTT
>TRBD2|few|TRBJ2-1|TRBV7-3
CASSPRGLALNEQFF
TGTGCCAGCAGCCCCCGGGGACTAGCCCTCAATGAGCAGTTCTTC
>TRBD1|.|TRBJ1-2|TRBV6-2/TRBV6-3
CASSYEDRDFGGYTF
TGTGCCAGCAGTTACGAGGACAGGGATTTCGGAGGCTACACCTTC
>.|.|TRBJ1-2|TRBV5-1
CASSWSAGELNYGYTF
TGCGCCAGCAGCTGGTCCGCAGGAGAACTTAACTATGGCTACACCTTC
>.|.|TRBJ2-7|TRBV19
CASEGSSYEQYF
TGTGCCAGTGAGGGGAGCTCCTACGAGCAGTACTTC
>TRBD1|.|TRBJ2-3|TRBV6-2/TRBV6-3
CASSYEGALGTDTQYF
TGTGCCAGCAGTTACGAGGGGGCGCTCGGCACAGATACGCAGTATTTT
>.|.|TRBJ2-7|TRBV30
CAWTGLDSYEQYF
TGTGCCTGGACCGGACTGGACTCCTACGAGCAGTACTTC
>.|.|TRBJ2-7|TRBV2
CASSNLPGGQSSYEQYF
TGTGCCAGCAGTAACCTCCCCGGGGGCCAATCCTCCTACGAGCAGTACTTC
>.|.|TRBJ2-7|TRBV4-1
CASSQESGSYEQYF
TGCGCCAGCAGCCAAGAATCAGGGTCCTACGAGCAGTACTTC
>.|.|TRBJ2-3|TRBV19
CASSIATTGDTQYF
TGTGCCAGTAGTATAGCCACCACGGGGGATACGCAGTATTTT
>.|.|TRBJ2-1|TRBV11-3
CASSLGMLDGGYYNEQFF
TGTGCCAGCAGCTTAGGAATGTTGGACGGGGGATACTACAATGAGCAGTTCTTC
>.|.|TRBJ2-4|TRBV18
CASSPSSSAKNIQYF
TGTGCCAGCTCACCAAGCAGTTCAGCCAAAAACATTCAGTACTTC
>.|few|TRBJ2-2|TRBV9
CASSVATTGELFF
TGTGCCAGCAGCGTAGCCACCACCGGGGAGCTGTTTTTT
>.|.|TRBJ1-2|TRBV5-4
CASSLSIGVEYGYTF
TGTGCCAGCAGCCTATCAATCGGGGTGGAGTATGGCTACACCTTC
>.|.|TRBJ1-1|TRBV11-2
CASSLLGTANTEAFF
TGTGCCAGCAGCCTCTTAGGGACGGCGAACACTGAAGCTTTCTTT
>TRBD1|.|TRBJ2-5|TRBV4-1
CASSQEKAGTGDQETQYF
TGCGCCAGCAGCCAAGAAAAGGCCGGGACAGGGGACCAAGAGACCCAGTACTTC
>.|.|TRBJ1-3|TRBV28
CASSPRTAIRDTIYF
TGTGCCAGCAGTCCACGAACAGCCATTCGGGACACCATATATTTT
>TRBD2|.|TRBJ2-1|TRBV6-2/TRBV6-3
CASSSLAGVTSYNEQFF
TGTGCCAGCAGTTCACTAGCGGGGGTCACCTCCTACAATGAGCAGTTCTTC
>TRBD1|.|TRBJ2-7|TRBV3-1/TRBV3-2
CASSPQDRAVEQYF
TGTGCCAGCAGCCCCCAGGACAGGGCGGTCGAGCAGTACTTC
>TRBD1|.|TRBJ2-1|TRBV3-1/TRBV3-2
CASSQLTGTGGSEQFF
TGTGCCAGCAGCCAACTAACCGGGACAGGGGGCTCTGAGCAGTTCTTC
>.|.|TRBJ2-1|TRBV20-1
CSASNPGAPSYNEQFF
TGCAGTGCCAGTAACCCAGGGGCACCTTCCTACAATGAGCAGTTCTTC
>.|.|TRBJ2-7|TRBV7-2
CASSLNLQGYEQYF
TGTGCCAGCAGCTTGAACTTGCAGGGGTACGAGCAGTACTTC
>.|.|TRBJ2-2|TRBV5-1
CASSPRAGDTGELFF
TGCGCCAGCAGCCCCCGGGCAGGTGACACCGGGGAGCTGTTTTTT
>.|.|TRBJ1-3|TRBV7-3
CASSFKRGTDPGNTIYF
TGTGCCAGCAGCTTCAAAAGAGGGACTGATCCTGGAAACACCATATATTTT
>TRBD1|.|TRBJ2-7|TRBV4-3
CASSQDRSTGDYEQYF
TGCGCCAGCAGCCAAGATCGCTCCACAGGGGACTACGAGCAGTACTTC
>.|.|TRBJ1-1|TRBV18
CASSPGGSGTEAFF
TGTGCCAGCTCCCCGGGAGGGTCTGGCACTGAAGCTTTCTTT
>.|.|TRBJ2-3|TRBV29-1
CSVESGVRTDTQYF
TGCAGCGTTGAGTCTGGGGTCCGCACAGATACGCAGTATTTT
>.|.|TRBJ2-5|TRBV7-2
CASSSSMETQYF
TGTGCCAGCAGCAGTTCCATGGAGACCCAGTACTTC
>.|once|TRBJ1-1|TRBV2
CASSQWRDSTSEAFF
TGTGCCAGCAGTCAATGGAGAGACAGTACATCTGAAGCTTTCTTT
>.|.|TRBJ2-2|TRBV19
CASSIMVETGELFF
TGTGCCAGTAGTATAATGGTGGAGACCGGGGAGCTGTTTTTT
>TRBD1|.|TRBJ1-1|TRBV24-1
CATSDSGSSGGTEAFF
TGTGCCACCAGTGATTCCGGTTCGTCAGGGGGCACTGAAGCTTTCTTT
>.|.|TRBJ1-4|TRBV19
CASSIRGGFATNEKLFF
TGTGCCAGTAGTATCAGAGGAGGGTTCGCGACTAATGAAAAACTGTTTTTT
>.|.|TRBJ2-5|TRBV12-5
CASGKGTEETQYF
TGTGCTAGTGGTAAGGGGACTGAAGAGACCCAGTACTTC
>.|once|TRBJ2-3|TRBV10-3
CAISERGGTDTQYF
TGTGCCATCAGTGAGCGCGGGGGCACAGATACGCAGTATTTT
>.|.|TRBJ2-7|TRBV2
CASREQYF
TGTGCCAGCAGGGAGCAGTACTTC